This T cell receptor (beta chain) was retrieved from a study of blood T cell repertoires in COVID-19. Trimming cost V 8 bases and J 4 bases; bases outside gene matches: 7. The CDR3 loop spans 16 amino acids. The germline V gene has CDR1 MNHNS and CDR2 SASEGT. Sequencing was performed with immunoSEQ multiplex PCR; in TCRdb, only in-frame clones are kept and a portion is missing. The table lists 250,000 or so clones, about 90% of them singletons. The chain is built from TRBV6-1 and TRBJ2-6, with 11 nucleotides matching TRBD1. The sequenced sample was peripheral blood. This TCR was recovered from a man aged 18 to 30 with active or convalescent COVID-19. The CDR3 nucleotides read TGTGCCAGCCGTGGACAGGGGGCTGGAGGGGCCAACGTCCTGACTTTC. It translates to CASRGQGAGGANVLTF.